A selection of T cell receptor beta chains follows, all from one sample in a study of cytomegalovirus exposure and HLA in healthy donors. Measured with immunoSEQ multiplex PCR; TCRdb has only the in-frame clones, and not every one. The data contain about 150,000 clones, around 75% of them singletons. Source material: PBMCs. The receptors come from a man aged 25 to 45 in good health and CMV-seropositive. Both conserved end residues are part of each CDR3. A D gene is named only where the DNA matches it firmly. A clone size is listed for some rows: how often the clone was seen (once, few, many), or a class if it is expanded.

CDR3 length,D gene,V gene,clone size,J gene,CDR3 DNA,CDR3 protein
15,-,TRBV9,-,TRBJ1-2,TGTGCCAGCAGCCCATACCCCCAGGAGGGCTATGGCTACACCTTC,CASSPYPQEGYGYTF
15,TRBD1,TRBV4-3,-,TRBJ2-5,TGCGCCAGCAGCCAAGCCGGGACAGGGGGAGAGACCCAGTACTTC,CASSQAGTGGETQYF
14,-,TRBV18,-,TRBJ2-7,TGTGCCAGCTCACGAGAGGGCAAAGGCTACGAGCAGTACTTC,CASSREGKGYEQYF
14,TRBD2,TRBV5-5,few,TRBJ2-5,TGTGCCAGCAGCTTCAGGACTAGCCCCTCCACCCAGTACTTC,CASSFRTSPSTQYF
13,-,TRBV6-5,once,TRBJ1-2,TGTGCCAGCACCCGTGGGCCTAACTATGGCTACACCTTC,CASTRGPNYGYTF
15,TRBD1,TRBV9,-,TRBJ1-5,TGTGCCAGCAGCGTAGATGGACAGGTTAATCAGCCCCAGCATTTT,CASSVDGQVNQPQHF
15,-,TRBV19,-,TRBJ2-3,TGTGCCAGTAGTATCCCGCAGTCCTCCACAGATACGCAGTATTTT,CASSIPQSSTDTQYF
13,-,TRBV9,-,TRBJ1-4,TGTGCCAGCAGCGGAGGGACAAGTGAAAAACTGTTTTTT,CASSGGTSEKLFF
13,-,TRBV28,-,TRBJ2-1,TGTGCCAGCAGTTCTGCACAGACCTACGAGCAGTTCTTC,CASSSAQTYEQFF
16,TRBD2,TRBV5-4,-,TRBJ2-1,TGTGCCAGCAGCCGCCCGGGGCGGGAGGGCCACAATGAGCAGTTCTTC,CASSRPGREGHNEQFF
13,-,TRBV7-6,-,TRBJ2-1,TGTGCCAGCAGCGTTATGCTAAGGGGTGAGCAGTTCTTC,CASSVMLRGEQFF
13,-,TRBV19,-,TRBJ2-5,TGTGCCACCAGCCAGGGTCGTCAAGAGACCCAGTACTTC,CATSQGRQETQYF
14,-,TRBV30,-,TRBJ2-1,TGTGCCTGGAGCAAGAGGCGCTCCTACAATGAGCAGTTCTTC,CAWSKRRSYNEQFF
15,TRBD2,TRBV30,-,TRBJ2-7,TGTGCCTGGACGCCCACTAGCGGACCCTCCTACGAGCAGTACTTC,CAWTPTSGPSYEQYF
15,TRBD1,TRBV6-1,once,TRBJ1-6,TGTGCCAGCCAGCAACAGGGGGGGGGCAATTCACCCCTCCACTTT,CASQQQGGGNSPLHF
17,TRBD2,TRBV19,-,TRBJ2-1,TGTGCCAGTAAAAGACTAGCGGGAGCCAGCCCGGGGGATGAGCAGTTCTTC,CASKRLAGASPGDEQFF
16,TRBD1,TRBV28,-,TRBJ1-5,TGTGCCAGCAGTTTAGGGGACAGGGGGCCCAATCAGCCCCAGCATTTT,CASSLGDRGPNQPQHF
16,-,TRBV28,-,TRBJ2-3,TGTGCCACTCAACGAACCGAGCGGTCAGACACAGATACGCAGTATTTT,CATQRTERSDTDTQYF
13,-,TRBV30,-,TRBJ2-5,TGTGCCTGGAGTTTGGGCCGAGAAGCGGCCCAGTACTTC,CAWSLGREAAQYF
17,TRBD2,TRBV7-9,once,TRBJ2-3,TGTGCCAGCAGCTCGGGGACTAGCGGGGGTTACACAGATACGCAGTATTTT,CASSSGTSGGYTDTQYF
15,-,TRBV7-9,-,TRBJ1-2,TGTGCCAGCAGCGTCACAGGGAATAGGATAGGGGGCTACACCTTC,CASSVTGNRIGGYTF
15,TRBD1,TRBV14,-,TRBJ1-1,TGTGCCAGCAGCCAGGTCCCAGGGGGAAGCACTGAAGCTTTCTTT,CASSQVPGGSTEAFF
12,-,TRBV7-2,-,TRBJ2-7,TGTGCCAGCAGCTTAGCACAGGGCGAGCAGTACTTC,CASSLAQGEQYF
22,-,TRBV28,-,TRBJ2-3,TGTGCCAGCATCAACCAACCCCGTCATTCCTTAGAGGTGGGCGGGATAACAGATACGCAGTATTTT,CASINQPRHSLEVGGITDTQYF
13,TRBD1,TRBV7-3,-,TRBJ1-2,TGTGCCAGCAGCTTTGGACAGGGCTATGGCTACACCTTC,CASSFGQGYGYTF
13,-,TRBV7-2,-,TRBJ1-4,TGTGCCAGCAGCTTGGGACAATCTGAAAAACTGTTTTTT,CASSLGQSEKLFF
15,-,TRBV5-4,-,TRBJ1-5,TGTGCCAGCAGCTTGGCGCCCAGGGCGGATCAGCCCCAGCATTTT,CASSLAPRADQPQHF
14,-,TRBV5-8,-,TRBJ2-2,TGTGCCAGCAGCTTGTTTCAGGTCGCCGGGGAGCTGTTTTTT,CASSLFQVAGELFF
15,-,TRBV27,-,TRBJ2-5,TGTGCCAGCAGTTTTGCCGGGACAACCCAAGAGACCCAGTACTTC,CASSFAGTTQETQYF
13,-,TRBV28,-,TRBJ1-1,TGTGCCAGCAGTTTACAGATGAACACTGAAGCTTTCTTT,CASSLQMNTEAFF
15,-,TRBV7-9,-,TRBJ1-2,TGTGCCAGCAGCCGAAACAGCCCGCCCCACTATGGCTACACCTTC,CASSRNSPPHYGYTF
15,TRBD2,TRBV6-4,-,TRBJ2-3,TGTGCCAGCAGCCCGGGGGGGCTGGGCACAGATACGCAGTATTTT,CASSPGGLGTDTQYF
14,-,TRBV7-6,-,TRBJ2-5,TGTGCCAGCAGCCCCGGGGGATTCCAAGAGACCCAGTACTTC,CASSPGGFQETQYF
14,TRBD2,TRBV5-6,-,TRBJ2-3,TGTGCCAGCAGCATTCTAGCGGGGTCAGATACGCAGTATTTT,CASSILAGSDTQYF
17,TRBD1,TRBV19,once,TRBJ1-5,TGTGCCAGTAGTGCATGGACAGGAGCGCATAGCAATCAGCCCCAGCATTTT,CASSAWTGAHSNQPQHF
12,-,TRBV28,-,TRBJ1-2,TGTGCCAGCAGTTTAGTGAGCTACGGCTACACCTTC,CASSLVSYGYTF
15,-,TRBV11-2,-,TRBJ1-5,TGTGCCAGCAGCTTAGAAAGCAGCGAGCTACAGCCCCAGCATTTT,CASSLESSELQPQHF
13,-,TRBV4-2,-,TRBJ1-1,TGTGCCAGCAGCCAAGAAAGAGGTACTGAAGCTTTCTTT,CASSQERGTEAFF
15,-,TRBV10-3,-,TRBJ1-1,TGTGCCATCAGTGAAGATGGCAGCGCAAACACTGAAGCTTTCTTT,CAISEDGSANTEAFF
15,TRBD2,TRBV6-5,-,TRBJ2-5,TGTGCCAGCACTCCGGGGGGACCCCCCCGAGAGACCCAGTACTTC,CASTPGGPPRETQYF
20,-,TRBV4-1,once,TRBJ1-3,TGCGCCAGCAGCCAAGATCTTAGACAGCGTCGAACGATAGGTGGAAACACCATATATTTT,CASSQDLRQRRTIGGNTIYF
18,-,TRBV21-1,few,TRBJ1-5,TGTGCCATCCCCCACGCCCCCAACCGAGGGAGAGGCAATCAGCCCCAGCATTTT,CAIPHAPNRGRGNQPQHF
13,-,TRBV9,-,TRBJ2-3,TGTGCCAGCAGCCCGGGACTCTCAGATACGCAGTATTTT,CASSPGLSDTQYF
15,TRBD1,TRBV4-2,-,TRBJ2-4,TGTGCCAGCAGCCCAAATCCCGGGACAGAAAACATTCAGTACTTC,CASSPNPGTENIQYF
14,TRBD1,TRBV27,-,TRBJ1-4,TGTGCCAGCAGTCCAGGGGGCAGTAATGAAAAACTGTTTTTT,CASSPGGSNEKLFF
15,TRBD1,TRBV6-5,-,TRBJ2-7,TGTGCCAGCACAAAAGGCCGGGACAGGGGTAACGAGCAGTACTTC,CASTKGRDRGNEQYF
15,TRBD1,TRBV5-1,-,TRBJ1-1,TGCGCCAGCAGCTTTAGACAGGGGGGAGGGACTGAAGCTTTCTTT,CASSFRQGGGTEAFF
15,TRBD2,TRBV7-2,-,TRBJ2-1,TGTGCCAGCAGCTTGGTGGCGGGGGGGGGCAATGAGCAGTTCTTC,CASSLVAGGGNEQFF
14,TRBD2,TRBV6-1,-,TRBJ2-5,TGTGCCGGCTCGGGCGGGGGGGCGGGAGAGACCCAGTACTTC,CAGSGGGAGETQYF
13,TRBD1,TRBV27,-,TRBJ1-2,TGTGCCACCAAGTTATCCGGACAGGGGGGCTACACCTTC,CATKLSGQGGYTF
13,TRBD2,TRBV10-1,-,TRBJ2-1,TGCGCCAGCAGCGGGAGGCCCGACGGTGAGCAGTTCTTC,CASSGRPDGEQFF
14,-,TRBV30,-,TRBJ1-5,TGTGTCTTAGGGGGAGACATAGCTCATCAGCCCCAGCATTTT,CVLGGDIAHQPQHF
12,TRBD1,TRBV5-1,-,TRBJ1-2,TGCGCCAGCAGCGGGGACAGCTATGGCTACACCTTC,CASSGDSYGYTF
13,-,TRBV28,few,TRBJ2-5,TGTGCCAGCAGTGGGAGTCGTGTTAGGCTGGAGTACTTC,CASSGSRVRLEYF
14,-,TRBV19,-,TRBJ2-7,TGTGCCAGTACCACAGGGCCTCACTCCTACGAGCAGTACTTC,CASTTGPHSYEQYF
14,TRBD1,TRBV6-5,few,TRBJ1-1,TGTGCCAGCAGAAAACAGGGGATGAACACTGAAGCTTTCTTT,CASRKQGMNTEAFF
15,TRBD1,TRBV4-1,few,TRBJ2-5,TGCGCCAGCAGCCAAGCTGGCAGGGGGCCAGAGACCCAGTACTTC,CASSQAGRGPETQYF
16,TRBD1,TRBV2,-,TRBJ2-2,TGTGCCTCCCAGGGGGCAGAAAATAGGAACACCGGGGAGCTGTTTTTT,CASQGAENRNTGELFF
15,TRBD1,TRBV19,-,TRBJ1-5,TGTGCCAGTAGTTCACCGGGACAGGGTAATCAGCCCCAGCATTTT,CASSSPGQGNQPQHF